The entry below describes one T cell receptor beta chain. The source of the sample is a study of control samples from healthy donors and cancer patients. This table comes from immunoSEQ multiplex PCR, and its TCRdb copy is limited to in-frame clones, with some not included. This table has 200,000 to 250,000 clones, roughly 94% appearing once. Germline-derived CDR1 and CDR2 are SGHDT and YYEEEE. Between the trimmed V and J ends, which lost 0 bases and 3 bases, there was a span of 16 bases. The CDR3 consists of 17 residues. The gene calls are TRBV5-6 and TRBJ1-5, with no clear D. The TCR comes from a man between 50 and 59 years old in good health. Sample: blood. This CDR3 reads CASSLGVSQLNNQPQHF. As DNA, the CDR3 is TGTGCCAGCAGCTTGGGGGTTAGTCAGCTAAACAATCAGCCCCAGCATTTT. The full variable domain, its missing parts supplied by reference TRBV5-6 and TRBJ1-5, is DAGVTQSPTHLIKTRGQQVTLRCSPKSGHDTVSWYQQALGQGPQFIFQYYEEEERQRGNFPDRFSGHQFPNYSSELNVNALLLGDSALYLCASSLGVSQLNNQPQHFGDGTRLSIL.